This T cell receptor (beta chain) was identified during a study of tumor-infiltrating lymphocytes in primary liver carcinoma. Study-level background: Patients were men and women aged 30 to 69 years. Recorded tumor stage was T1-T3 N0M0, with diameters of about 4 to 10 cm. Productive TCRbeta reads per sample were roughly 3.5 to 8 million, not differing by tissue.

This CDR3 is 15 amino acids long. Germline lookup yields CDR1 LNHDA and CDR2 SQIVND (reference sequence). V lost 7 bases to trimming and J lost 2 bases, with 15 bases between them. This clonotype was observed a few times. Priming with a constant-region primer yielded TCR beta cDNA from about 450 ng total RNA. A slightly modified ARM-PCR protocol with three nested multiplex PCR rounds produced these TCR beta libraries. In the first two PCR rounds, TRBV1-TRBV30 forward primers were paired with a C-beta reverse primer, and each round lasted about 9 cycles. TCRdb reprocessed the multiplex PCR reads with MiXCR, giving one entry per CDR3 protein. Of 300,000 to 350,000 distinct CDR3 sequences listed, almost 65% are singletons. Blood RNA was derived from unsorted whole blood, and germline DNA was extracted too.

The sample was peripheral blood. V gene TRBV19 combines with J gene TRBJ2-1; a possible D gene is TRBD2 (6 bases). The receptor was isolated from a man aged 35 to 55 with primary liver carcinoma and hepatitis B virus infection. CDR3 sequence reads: CASTAGGEPYNEQFF. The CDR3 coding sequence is TGTGCCAGTACCGCCGGCGGGGAACCCTACAATGAGCAGTTCTTC.